These 21 T cell receptor beta chains were sequenced from one sample in a study of T cell responses to AZD1222 COVID-19 vaccine (dated by TCRdb to 2020 to 2023). What this sample's time point label stands for: about 28 days (+/-7) after the second vaccine dose. The library was generated by the immunoSEQ multiplex PCR assay. Entries here come from immuneACCESS through TCRdb and include only in-frame sequences with V and J called. Some clones fail to appear in such tables; in the studies checked, an unresolved V gene covers under half of the shortfall, and the cause of the remainder is unknown. Here the sample has 150,000 to 200,000 clones; about 91% occur a single time. The top ten clonotypes cover 11% of the sample. Sequencing used peripheral blood, obtained 28 days after the second AZD1222 dose. These receptors were obtained from an adult who received the AZD1222 COVID-19 vaccine.

This rearrangement joins TRBV9 to TRBJ2-3; 9 positions match TRBD1. The CDR3 runs 15 residues. The trim removed 3 bases at V and 4 bases at J, leaving 6 bases unmatched. Germline lookup yields CDR1 SGDLS and CDR2 YYNGEE. The CDR3 protein is CASSGTGARSDTQYF. The DNA for the CDR3 is TGTGCCAGCAGCGGGACAGGGGCAAGATCAGATACGCAGTATTTT.

V is TRBV5-1 and J is TRBJ1-1; D gene uncertain. The germline V gene has CDR1 SGHRS and CDR2 YFSETQ. The CDR3 sequence is 14 residues long. Trimming cost V 0 bases and J 8 bases, with 14 bases left between them. In DNA, the CDR3 is TGCGCCAGCAGCTTGGGGCTGGGTAGATCGGAAGCTTTCTTT. Translating it yields CASSLGLGRSEAFF.

The chain has TRBV4-3 and TRBJ2-2; 7 bases map to TRBD1. The CDR3 is made up of 14 amino acids. CDR1 and CDR2 (germline): LGHNA, YSLEER. V lost 4 bases and J lost 3; bases outside the gene matches: 2. CDR3 sequence: CASSPQGDTGELFF. The CDR3 DNA reads as TGCGCCAGCAGCCCCCAGGGGGACACCGGGGAGCTGTTTTTT.

The V and J genes are TRBV29-1 and TRBJ1-1, with D unclear. The CDR3 runs to 13 residues. Trimming left V 4 bases short and J 1 base short, with 10 bases between. Germline V gene lookup returns CDR1 SQVTM and CDR2 ANQGSEA. The DNA for the CDR3 is TGCAGCGTTGCGTCCACCCAGAACACTGAAGCTTTCTTT. This translates into CSVASTQNTEAFF.

In its sample, this clone was seen a few times. Other DNA sequences in the same sample also yield this CDR3. The chain has TRBV3-1 (or the pseudogene TRBV3-2) and TRBJ1-2; tentative D call: TRBD1 (6 bases). The germline V gene encodes CDR1 LGHDT and CDR2 YNNKEL (reference sequence). The CDR3 covers 17 residues. V lost 4 bases, J lost 1 base, and 19 bases lay in between. The CDR3 DNA reads as TGTGCCAGCAGCCCCCTAGTTAGACAGGACCGTAACTATGGCTACACCTTC. Translation: CASSPLVRQDRNYGYTF.

The chain uses TRBV9 and TRBJ2-1, with a weak D call TRBD1 (6 bases). Germline CDR1 reads SGDLS; CDR2 reads YYNGEE. V lost 4 bases and J 6 bases, leaving 14 bases between the germline ends. This CDR3 has 14 residues. CDR3 residues: CASSTLQGPNEQFF. CDR3 DNA: TGTGCCAGCAGCACCTTACAGGGCCCCAATGAGCAGTTCTTC.

V is TRBV6-5 and J is TRBJ2-5, with D unclear. Germline lookup yields CDR1 MNHEY and CDR2 SVGAGI. Trimming took 6 bases from V and 2 from J, leaving 10 bases between them. This CDR3 has 13 amino acids. DNA for the CDR3: TGTGCCAGCAGCGGCAGCCCGCAAGAGACCCAGTACTTC. The encoded protein is CASSGSPQETQYF.

The rearrangement uses TRBV19 and TRBJ1-4; TRBD1 might be the D (6 bases). The CDR3 spans 13 residues. Germline assignment: CDR1 LNHDA and CDR2 SQIVND (reference sequence). Trimming removed 9 bases at V and 3 bases at J, with 11 bases between. CDR3: CASRGGSNEKLFF. CDR3 DNA: TGTGCCAGCAGGGGAGGATCTAATGAAAAACTGTTTTTT.

The rearrangement uses TRBV6-5 and TRBJ2-2; a possible D gene is TRBD2 (7 bases). Trimming cost V 6 bases and J 6 bases, with 17 bases left between them. The length of the CDR3 is 15 residues. The germline V gene has CDR1 MNHEY and CDR2 SVGAGI. Here the CDR3 reads CASSPTGGSAGELFF. In DNA, the CDR3 is TGTGCCAGCAGCCCAACGGGGGGCTCGGCCGGGGAGCTGTTTTTT.

V usage is TRBV4-2 and J usage is TRBJ2-3, with 11 nucleotides matching TRBD2. The germline V gene encodes CDR1 LGHNA and CDR2 YNFKEQ. This CDR3 contains 19 residues. Trimming cost V 0 bases and J 7 bases; bases outside gene matches: 15. The CDR3: CASSQDLLIAGGRVHTQYF. CDR3 in DNA: TGTGCCAGCAGCCAAGATCTTCTGATAGCGGGGGGGCGGGTCCATACGCAGTATTTT.

The chain has TRBV19 and TRBJ1-1; the D gene is possibly TRBD1 (6 bases). The CDR3 loop spans 13 amino acids. V was clipped by 4 bases and J by 11 bases, with 17 bases between them. Germline CDR1 reads LNHDA; CDR2 reads SQIVND (reference sequence). The DNA of the CDR3 is TGTGCCAGTAGTAAGGGGGACCGGGGCTTGGCTTTCTTT. Encoded protein: CASSKGDRGLAFF.

The V gene is TRBV7-8, the J gene TRBJ1-5; D call uncertain. The CDR3 has 14 residues. Trimming shortened V by 0 bases and J by 5 bases, and 8 bases separated the two germline ends. Germline CDR1 SGHVS, CDR2 FQNEAQ. DNA of the CDR3: TGTGCCAGCAGCTTAGCGCATAGGGATCAGCCCCAGCATTTT. Protein: CASSLAHRDQPQHF.

The chain links TRBV28 to TRBJ1-2; possible D gene TRBD1, 5 bases. V lost 5 bases to trimming and J lost 4 bases, with 14 bases between them. Per the germline V gene, CDR1 is MDHEN and CDR2 is SYDVKM. The CDR3 runs 14 residues. The CDR3 is CASSPGTARYGYTF. The CDR3 region has the DNA TGTGCCAGCAGTCCCGGGACGGCTCGCTATGGCTACACCTTC.

The chain recombines TRBV7-8 with TRBJ2-3; D possibly corresponds to TRBD2 (6 bases). Germline loops: CDR1 SGHVS, CDR2 FQNEAQ. Trimming stripped 7 bases from V and 2 bases from J, with 19 bases between. The CDR3 has 16 amino acids. The CDR3 nucleotides are TGTGCCAGCACCCCCGGACCTAGCGAAAACACAGATACGCAGTATTTT. As protein: CASTPGPSENTDTQYF.

The chain employs TRBV23-1 and TRBJ1-5, with D unresolved. TRBV23-1 is given ORF status, its function remaining uncertain. There are 17 residues in the CDR3. Trimming removed 0 bases from V and 0 bases from J, with 12 bases in between. CDR3 protein: CASSQSKATYSNQPQHF. The CDR3 nucleotides are TGCGCCAGCAGTCAATCAAAGGCCACTTATAGCAATCAGCCCCAGCATTTT.

The V gene is TRBV6-6, the J gene TRBJ1-5; maybe TRBD1 (5 bases). The CDR3 covers 14 residues. Between the trimmed V and J ends, which lost 0 bases and 8 bases, there was a span of 11 bases. CDR1 and CDR2 from the germline V gene are MNHNY and SVGAGI (reference sequence). In nucleotides, the CDR3 is TGTGCCAGCAGTTACTCGGGGCCTCGGGAGCCCCAGCATTTT. Translating it yields CASSYSGPREPQHF.

This chain uses TRBV11-2 with TRBJ2-7, with 12 bases fitting TRBD1. The CDR3 sequence is 17 residues long. Germline values: CDR1 SGHAT, CDR2 FQNNGV. V trimming: 0 bases; J trimming: 4 bases; junction bases outside the gene matches: 7. CDR3 in DNA: TGTGCCAGCAGCTTAGACTCCCTGGGACAGGGGGCTTACGAGCAGTACTTC. The encoded protein is CASSLDSLGQGAYEQYF.

This clone was counted between two and nine times. The chain uses TRBV14 and TRBJ1-2; 8 bases are a match to TRBD1. The V segment lost 4 bases and the J segment 3 bases; nucleotides outside the gene matches: 4. Germline V CDR1 and CDR2: SGHDN, FVKESK. This CDR3 has 14 residues. Here the CDR3 DNA reads TGTGCCAGCAGCCTCCGGGACAGGCACTATGGCTACACCTTC. Residues: CASSLRDRHYGYTF.

The gene calls are TRBV27 and TRBJ2-5; 8 nucleotides align to TRBD2. CDR1 and CDR2 (germline): MNHEY, SMNVEV (reference sequence). This CDR3 has 14 amino acids. J lost 5 bases, V lost 5 bases, and 7 bases had no gene match. The CDR3 loop is CASSTVAGRETQYF. The CDR3 DNA follows: TGTGCCAGCAGTACGGTAGCGGGGCGGGAGACCCAGTACTTC.

The chain links TRBV25-1 to TRBJ2-3, with 11 bases aligning to TRBD2. This CDR3 has 14 residues. J gave up 6 bases and V 6 bases, and 5 bases lay outside the gene matches. CDR1 MGHDK and CDR2 SYGVNS come from the germline V gene. The CDR3 bases are TGTGCCAGCAGCTCGGGACTAGCGGCTGATACGCAGTATTTT. It codes for CASSSGLAADTQYF.

V and J are TRBV3-1 (or the pseudogene TRBV3-2) and TRBJ2-7, with TRBD2 matching over 7 bases. Germline assignment: CDR1 LGHDT and CDR2 YNNKEL (reference sequence). The CDR3 totals 14 residues. V shed 0 bases, J shed 2 bases, and the junction held 1 base outside the gene matches. The DNA of the CDR3 is TGTGCCAGCAGCCAAGATACTAGCGCCTACGAGCAGTACTTC. It is translated as CASSQDTSAYEQYF.